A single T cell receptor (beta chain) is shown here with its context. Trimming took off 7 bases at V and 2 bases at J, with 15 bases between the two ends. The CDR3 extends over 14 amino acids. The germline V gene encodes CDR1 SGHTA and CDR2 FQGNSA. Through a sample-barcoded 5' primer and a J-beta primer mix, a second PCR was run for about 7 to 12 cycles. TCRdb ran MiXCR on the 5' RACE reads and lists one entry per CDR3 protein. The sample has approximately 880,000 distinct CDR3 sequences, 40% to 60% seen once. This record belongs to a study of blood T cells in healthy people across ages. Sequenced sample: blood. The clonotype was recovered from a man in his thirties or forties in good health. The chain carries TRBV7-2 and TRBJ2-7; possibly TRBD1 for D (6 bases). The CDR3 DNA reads TGTGCCAGCAACCTCGGACAGTCAGCCTACGAGCAGTACTTC. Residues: CASNLGQSAYEQYF.